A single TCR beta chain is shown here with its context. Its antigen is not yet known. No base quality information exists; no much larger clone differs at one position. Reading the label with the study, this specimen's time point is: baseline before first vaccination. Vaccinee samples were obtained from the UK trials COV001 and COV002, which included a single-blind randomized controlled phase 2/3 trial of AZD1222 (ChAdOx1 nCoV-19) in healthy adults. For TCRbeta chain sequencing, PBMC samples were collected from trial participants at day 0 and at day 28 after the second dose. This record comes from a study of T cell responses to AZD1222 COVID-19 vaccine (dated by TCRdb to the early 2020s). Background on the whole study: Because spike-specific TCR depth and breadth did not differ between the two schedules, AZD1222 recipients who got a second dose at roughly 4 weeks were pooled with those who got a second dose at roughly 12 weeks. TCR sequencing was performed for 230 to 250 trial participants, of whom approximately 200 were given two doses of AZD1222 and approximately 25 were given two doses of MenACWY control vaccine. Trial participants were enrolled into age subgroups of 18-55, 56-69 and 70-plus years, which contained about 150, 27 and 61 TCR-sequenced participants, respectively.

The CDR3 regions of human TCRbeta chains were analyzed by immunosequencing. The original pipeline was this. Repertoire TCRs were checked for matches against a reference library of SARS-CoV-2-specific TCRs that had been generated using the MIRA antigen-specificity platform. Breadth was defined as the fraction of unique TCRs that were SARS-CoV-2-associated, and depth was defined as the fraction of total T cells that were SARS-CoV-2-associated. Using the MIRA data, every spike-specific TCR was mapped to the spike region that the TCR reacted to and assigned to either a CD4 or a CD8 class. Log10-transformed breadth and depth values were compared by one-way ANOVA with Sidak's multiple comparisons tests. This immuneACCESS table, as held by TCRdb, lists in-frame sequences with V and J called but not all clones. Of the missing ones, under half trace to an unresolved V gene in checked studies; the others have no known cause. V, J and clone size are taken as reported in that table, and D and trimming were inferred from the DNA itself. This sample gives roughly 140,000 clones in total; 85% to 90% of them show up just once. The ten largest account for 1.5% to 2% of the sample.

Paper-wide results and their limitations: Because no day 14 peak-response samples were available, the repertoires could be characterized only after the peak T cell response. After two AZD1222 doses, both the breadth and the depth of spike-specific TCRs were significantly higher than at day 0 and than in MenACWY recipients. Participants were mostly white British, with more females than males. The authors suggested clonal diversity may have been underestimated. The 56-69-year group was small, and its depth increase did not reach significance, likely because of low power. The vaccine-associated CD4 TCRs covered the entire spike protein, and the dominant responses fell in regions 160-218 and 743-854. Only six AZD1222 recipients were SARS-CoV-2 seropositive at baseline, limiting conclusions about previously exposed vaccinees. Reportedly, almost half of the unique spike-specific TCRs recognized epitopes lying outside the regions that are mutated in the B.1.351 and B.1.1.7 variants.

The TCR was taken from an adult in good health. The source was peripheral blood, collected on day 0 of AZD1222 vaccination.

The nucleotide sequence reads as follows: TGTGCCACCCTCGCCTACAGCTCCTACGAGCAGTACTTC. Translated, this gives CATLAYSSYEQYF. The chain is assembled from TRBV28 and TRBJ2-7; no D gene is confidently identified. V is reduced by 10 bases and J by 0 bases, leaving a spacing of 13 bases between them. Its CDR3 holds 13 amino acids, cysteine through phenylalanine. CDR3 DNA only is kept here, 39 bases in frame from base 1. In the germline V gene, CDR1 corresponds to MDHEN and CDR2 to SYDVKM.